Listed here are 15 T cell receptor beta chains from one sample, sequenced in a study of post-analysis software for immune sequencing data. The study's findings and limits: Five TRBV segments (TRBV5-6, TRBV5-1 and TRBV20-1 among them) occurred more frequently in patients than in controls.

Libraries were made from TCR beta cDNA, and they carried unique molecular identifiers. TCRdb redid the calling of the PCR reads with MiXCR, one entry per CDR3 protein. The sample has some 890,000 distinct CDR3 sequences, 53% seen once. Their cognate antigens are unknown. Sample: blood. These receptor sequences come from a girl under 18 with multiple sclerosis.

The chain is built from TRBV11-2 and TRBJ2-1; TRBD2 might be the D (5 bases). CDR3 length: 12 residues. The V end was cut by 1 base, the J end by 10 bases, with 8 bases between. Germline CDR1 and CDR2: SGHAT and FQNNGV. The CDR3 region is CASSLAGEEQFF. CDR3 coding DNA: TGTGCCAGCAGCTTAGCCGGGGAGGAGCAGTTCTTC.

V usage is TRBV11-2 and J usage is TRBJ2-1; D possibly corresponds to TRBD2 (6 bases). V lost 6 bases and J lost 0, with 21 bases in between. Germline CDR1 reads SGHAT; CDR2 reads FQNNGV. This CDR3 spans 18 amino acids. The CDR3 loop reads CASRPGGLRFGSYNEQFF. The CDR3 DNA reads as TGTGCCAGCAGACCCGGGGGTCTACGGTTCGGCTCCTACAATGAGCAGTTCTTC.

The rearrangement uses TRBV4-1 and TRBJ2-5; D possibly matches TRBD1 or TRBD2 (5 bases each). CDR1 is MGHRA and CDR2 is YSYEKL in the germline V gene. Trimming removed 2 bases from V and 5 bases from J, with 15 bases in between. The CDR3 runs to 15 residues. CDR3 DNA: TGCGCCAGCAGCCAATTGGGGGTCGGCTCGGAGACCCAGTACTTC. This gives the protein CASSQLGVGSETQYF.

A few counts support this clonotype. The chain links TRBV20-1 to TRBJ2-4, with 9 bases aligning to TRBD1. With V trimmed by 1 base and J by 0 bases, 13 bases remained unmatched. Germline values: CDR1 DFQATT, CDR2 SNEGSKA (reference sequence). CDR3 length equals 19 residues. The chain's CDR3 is CSARVGGQGSPAAKNIQYF. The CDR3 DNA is TGCAGTGCTAGAGTGGGAGGACAGGGGAGTCCCGCAGCCAAAAACATTCAGTACTTC.

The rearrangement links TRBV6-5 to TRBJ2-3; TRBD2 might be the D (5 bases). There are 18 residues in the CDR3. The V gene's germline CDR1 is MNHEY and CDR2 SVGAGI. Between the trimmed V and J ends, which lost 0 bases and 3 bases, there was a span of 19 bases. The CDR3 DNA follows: TGTGCCAGCAGTTACTCCTCCTTGACTATGATATCGACAGATACGCAGTATTTT. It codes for CASSYSSLTMISTDTQYF.

The CDR3 sequence: CASSYSRPALADTQYF. CDR3 coding DNA: TGTGCCAGCAGTTACTCGAGACCGGCACTAGCAGATACGCAGTATTTT. V usage is TRBV6-5 and J usage is TRBJ2-3; TRBD2 is a possible D gene (5 bases). The CDR3 runs to 16 residues. Germline CDR1 and CDR2: MNHEY and SVGAGI. V was pared by 0 bases and J by 4 bases, with 14 bases between.

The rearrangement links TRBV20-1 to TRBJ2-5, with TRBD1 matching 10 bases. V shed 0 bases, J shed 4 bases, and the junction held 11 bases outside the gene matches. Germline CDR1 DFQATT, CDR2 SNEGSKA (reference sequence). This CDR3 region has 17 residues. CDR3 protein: CSARDPPGQGSVETQYF. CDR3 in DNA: TGCAGTGCTAGAGATCCCCCGGGACAGGGGAGCGTAGAGACCCAGTACTTC.

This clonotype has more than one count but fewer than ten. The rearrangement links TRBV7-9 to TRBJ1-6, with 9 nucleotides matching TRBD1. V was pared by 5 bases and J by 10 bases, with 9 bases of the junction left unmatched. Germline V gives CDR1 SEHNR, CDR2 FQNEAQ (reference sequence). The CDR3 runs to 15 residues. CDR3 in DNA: TGTGCCAGCAGCAGAACCGGGACAGGGAAATCACCCCTCCACTTT. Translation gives CASSRTGTGKSPLHF.

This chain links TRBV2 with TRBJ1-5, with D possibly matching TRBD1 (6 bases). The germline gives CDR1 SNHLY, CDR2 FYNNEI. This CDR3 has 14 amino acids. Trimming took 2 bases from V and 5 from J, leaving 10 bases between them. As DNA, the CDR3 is TGTGCCAGCAGTGAATTACAGGGATATCAGCCCCAGCATTTT. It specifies CASSELQGYQPQHF.

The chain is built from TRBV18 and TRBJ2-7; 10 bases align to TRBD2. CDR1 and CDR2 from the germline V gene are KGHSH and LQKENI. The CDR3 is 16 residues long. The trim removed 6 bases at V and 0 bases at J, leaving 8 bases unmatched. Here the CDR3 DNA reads TGTGCCAGCTCGGATGCTAGCGGGGGCAGCTCCTACGAGCAGTACTTC. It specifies CASSDASGGSSYEQYF.

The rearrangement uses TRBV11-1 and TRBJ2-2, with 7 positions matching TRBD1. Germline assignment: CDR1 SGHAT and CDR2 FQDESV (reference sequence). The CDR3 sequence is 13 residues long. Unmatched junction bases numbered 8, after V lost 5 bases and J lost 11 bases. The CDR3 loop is CASSKSRGTELFF. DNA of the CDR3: TGTGCCAGCAGCAAATCCAGGGGGACCGAGCTGTTTTTT.

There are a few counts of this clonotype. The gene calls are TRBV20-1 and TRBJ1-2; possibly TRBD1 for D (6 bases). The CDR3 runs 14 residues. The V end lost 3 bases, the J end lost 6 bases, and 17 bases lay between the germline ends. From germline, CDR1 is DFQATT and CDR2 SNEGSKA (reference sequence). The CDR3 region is CSARLTGRRNGYTF. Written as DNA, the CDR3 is TGCAGTGCTAGGCTTACAGGGAGGAGGAATGGCTACACCTTC.

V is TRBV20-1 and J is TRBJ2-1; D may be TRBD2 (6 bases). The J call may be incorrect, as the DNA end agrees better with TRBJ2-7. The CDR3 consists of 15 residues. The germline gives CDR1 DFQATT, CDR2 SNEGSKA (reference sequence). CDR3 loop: CSARLSGHDYNEQYF. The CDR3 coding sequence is TGCAGTGCTAGGCTAAGCGGGCACGACTACAATGAGCAGTACTTC.

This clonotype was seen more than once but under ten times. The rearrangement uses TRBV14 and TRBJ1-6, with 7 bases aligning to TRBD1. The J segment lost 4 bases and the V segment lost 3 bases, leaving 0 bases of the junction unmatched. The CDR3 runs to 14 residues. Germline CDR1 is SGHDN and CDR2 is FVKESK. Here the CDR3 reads CASSQGQYNSPLHF. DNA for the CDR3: TGTGCCAGCAGCCAGGGACAGTATAATTCACCCCTCCACTTT.

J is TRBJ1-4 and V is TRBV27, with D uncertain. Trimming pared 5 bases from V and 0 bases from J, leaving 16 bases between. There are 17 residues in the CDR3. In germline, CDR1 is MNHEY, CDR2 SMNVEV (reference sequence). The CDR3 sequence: CASSLNRVGSTNEKLFF. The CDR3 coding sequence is TGTGCCAGCAGTCTAAACCGCGTGGGTTCAACTAATGAAAAACTGTTTTTT.